The 32 T cell receptor beta chains below were found in one sample sequenced in a study of Ad26.COV2.S vaccination and SARS-CoV-2 variants. Sample treatment: roughly 20 received Ad26.COV2.S at low or high dose, single or two shots; about 5 received placebo; per-sample allocation not given. The investigators took samples on day 63 after the first vaccine or placebo injection. The assay was immunoSEQ multiplex PCR, and TCRdb's table has in-frame clones only and misses some. Here the sample spans 300,000 to 350,000 clones, more than 85% being singletons. This specimen was peripheral blood, taken in a trial of Ad26.COV2.S vaccine versus placebo. These receptors were taken from a person aged 18-60 years who received the Ad26.COV2.S COVID-19 vaccine or a placebo.

The rearrangement uses TRBV6-6 and TRBJ1-1; 10 bases match TRBD1. Germline V gene lookup returns CDR1 MNHNY and CDR2 SVGAGI (reference sequence). This CDR3 comprises 14 residues. J gave up 7 bases and V 0 bases, and 2 bases lay outside the gene matches. The CDR3 here is CASSYSGTGVEAFF. The CDR3 DNA follows: TGTGCCAGCAGTTACTCCGGGACAGGGGTTGAAGCTTTCTTT.

In DNA form, the CDR3 reads TGTGCCAGCAGCTACCGCGGGGAAGATACGCAGTATTTT. It specifies CASSYRGEDTQYF. The chain links TRBV7-9 to TRBJ2-3, with a possible D match to TRBD2 (6 bases). The CDR3 is made up of 13 amino acids. CDR1 SEHNR and CDR2 FQNEAQ come from the germline V gene (reference sequence). Deletions cut 4 bases from V and 5 bases from J, with 10 bases between.

The chain combines TRBV4-2 with TRBJ2-7, with 10 bases identical to TRBD1. Trimming cost V 1 base and J 5 bases; bases outside gene matches: 11. This CDR3 comprises 17 residues. Germline values: CDR1 LGHNA, CDR2 YNFKEQ. CDR3 in amino acids: CASSQVQMGQGNHEQYF. CDR3 DNA: TGTGCCAGCAGCCAAGTCCAAATGGGACAGGGGAACCACGAGCAGTACTTC.

V usage is TRBV5-4 and J usage is TRBJ2-1; unclear D gene. The length of the CDR3 is 14 residues. Germline loops: CDR1 SGHNT, CDR2 YYREEE (reference sequence). V dropped 3 bases and J dropped 5 bases, with 12 bases sitting between them. Here the CDR3 DNA reads TGTGCCAGCAGCTCTATTTCCCTTAACAATGAGCAGTTCTTC. It codes for CASSSISLNNEQFF. Full variable domain (missing parts from reference TRBV5-4 and TRBJ2-1): ETGVTQSPTHLIKTRGQQVTLRCSSQSGHNTVSWYQQALGQGPQFIFQYYREEENGRGNFPPRFSGLQFPNYSSELNVNALELDDSALYLCASSSISLNNEQFFGPGTRLTVL.

The chain is built from TRBV5-4 and TRBJ1-6; 10 bases line up with TRBD1. The trim removed 3 bases at V and 10 bases at J, leaving 7 bases unmatched. In germline, CDR1 is SGHNT, CDR2 YYREEE (reference sequence). CDR3 length: 15 residues. The DNA for the CDR3 is TGTGCCAGCAGCTATGGGACAGGGGATTGGTCACCCCTCCACTTT. Translating it yields CASSYGTGDWSPLHF.

This clone was seen just once. V gene TRBV19 combines with J gene TRBJ2-3; possibly TRBD1 or TRBD2 for D (5 bases each). Germline V gene sequence: CDR1 LNHDA, CDR2 SQIVND (reference sequence). V dropped 4 bases and J dropped 11 bases, with 25 bases sitting between them. The CDR3 totals 16 residues. CDR3 protein: CASSKPFSTHGGGQYF. The CDR3 coding sequence is TGTGCCAGTAGTAAGCCGTTTAGCACACATGGGGGTGGGCAGTATTTT.

This clone turned up a few times. This rearrangement joins TRBV2 to TRBJ2-3, with 14 bases aligning to TRBD2. This CDR3 contains 16 residues. Germline V CDR1 and CDR2: SNHLY, FYNNEI. The V gene end was trimmed by 8 bases and the J gene end by 1 base; junction bases not matched to a gene: 5. CDR3 sequence: CASSGTSGSGTDTQYF. The CDR3 DNA reads TGTGCCAGCTCCGGGACTAGCGGGAGCGGCACAGATACGCAGTATTTT.

In this sample, this clone turned up once. The chain recombines TRBV5-1 with TRBJ1-1; D remains unclear. Germline V gives CDR1 SGHRS, CDR2 YFSETQ. The germline V and J ends were trimmed by 4 bases and 2 bases, with 15 bases remaining between them. The CDR3 is made up of 15 amino acids. CDR3 sequence reads: CASSLLSTPNTEAFF. The CDR3 region has the DNA TGCGCCAGCAGCCTCCTCTCCACCCCAAACACTGAAGCTTTCTTT. The full variable domain, completed using reference TRBV5-1 and TRBJ1-1, is KAGVTQTPRYLIKTRGQQVTLSCSPISGHRSVSWYQQTPGQGLQFLFEYFSETQRNKGNFPGRFSGRQFSNSRSEMNVSTLELGDSALYLCASSLLSTPNTEAFFGQGTRLTVV.

The chain combines TRBV19 with TRBJ1-1; maybe TRBD1 (6 bases). The CDR3 consists of 15 residues. Germline CDR1 and CDR2: LNHDA and SQIVND (reference sequence). Trimming cost V 4 bases and J 3 bases, with 15 bases left between them. The CDR3, as DNA: TGTGCCAGTAGTACTGGCAGGGGCTACGACACTGAAGCTTTCTTT. Translated, it gives CASSTGRGYDTEAFF. Variable domain in full (rest from reference TRBV19 and TRBJ1-1): DGGITQSPKYLFRKEGQNVTLSCEQNLNHDAMYWYRQDPGQGLRLIYYSQIVNDFQKGDIAEGYSVSREKKESFPLTVTSAQKNPTAFYLCASSTGRGYDTEAFFGQGTRLTVV.

V is TRBV6-1 and J is TRBJ1-6, with D perhaps matching TRBD1 (5 bases). Germline V lookup: CDR1 MNHNS, CDR2 SASEGT. This CDR3 region has 15 residues. The V end lost 0 bases, the J end lost 8 bases, and 11 bases lay between the germline ends. In nucleotides, the CDR3 is TGTGCCAGCAGTGAAGCGGGGGATTTGGATTCACCCCTCCACTTT. It is translated as CASSEAGDLDSPLHF.

Only a few counts were recorded for this clone. DNA for the CDR3: TGTGCCAGCAGCTTAGAGCTTACAGGGTCCTACGAGCAGTACTTC. Translation gives CASSLELTGSYEQYF. This chain links TRBV7-9 with TRBJ2-7; possibly TRBD1 for D (6 bases). V was trimmed by 1 base and J by 1 base, leaving 11 bases between them. There are 15 residues in the CDR3. Germline V CDR1 and CDR2: SEHNR, FQNEAQ (reference sequence).

The chain combines TRBV27 with TRBJ1-2; maybe TRBD1 (5 bases). The length of the CDR3 is 14 residues. V shed 3 bases and J shed 2 bases, with 10 bases lying between them. CDR1 MNHEY and CDR2 SMNVEV come from the germline V gene (reference sequence). The CDR3 DNA sequence: TGTGCCAGCAGTTTGAAGGGGTCGAACTATGGCTACACCTTC. Its protein product is CASSLKGSNYGYTF.

The chain carries TRBV7-8 and TRBJ2-3; D unresolved. Germline CDR1 and CDR2: SGHVS and FQNEAQ. The V gene lost 1 base and the J gene lost 3 bases, with 5 bases spanning the gap. CDR3 length equals 13 residues. CDR3 in amino acids: CASSLGETDTQYF. DNA for the CDR3: TGTGCCAGCAGCTTAGGGGAAACAGATACGCAGTATTTT. The whole variable domain, filled in from reference TRBV7-8 and TRBJ2-3, reads GAGVSQSPRYKVAKRGQDVALRCDPISGHVSLFWYQQALGQGPEFLTYFQNEAQLDKSGLPSDRFFAERPEGSVSTLKIQRTQQEDSAVYLCASSLGETDTQYFGPGTRLTVL.

The chain carries TRBV2 and TRBJ1-2; 9 bases agree with TRBD1. V lost 7 bases, J lost 4 bases, and 7 bases stayed unmatched. Germline assignment: CDR1 SNHLY and CDR2 FYNNEI. This CDR3 is 14 amino acids long. CDR3 bases: TGTGCCAGCACCAGATGGGGACAGGGCTATGGCTACACCTTC. This sequence encodes CASTRWGQGYGYTF.

The J gene is TRBJ2-3, the V gene TRBV19, with 9 bases aligning to TRBD2. The V gene end was trimmed by 7 bases and the J gene end by 6 bases; junction bases not matched to a gene: 8. CDR1 is LNHDA and CDR2 is SQIVND in the germline V gene (reference sequence). The CDR3 length is 14 residues. The CDR3: CASNPGAGGDTQYF. Here the CDR3 DNA reads TGTGCCAGTAACCCAGGGGCGGGAGGGGATACGCAGTATTTT.

The chain is built from TRBV2 and TRBJ2-4; possibly TRBD1 or TRBD2 for D (5 bases each). V dropped 4 bases and J dropped 0 bases, with 7 bases sitting between them. Looked up from germline, CDR1 is SNHLY and CDR2 is FYNNEI. The CDR3 extends over 14 amino acids. The CDR3 region is CASSGDGAKNIQYF. The CDR3 region has the DNA TGTGCCAGCAGTGGGGACGGAGCCAAAAACATTCAGTACTTC.

Regarding this clone: Other DNA variants within this sample encode the same CDR3. The chain uses TRBV19 and TRBJ1-1, with 7 bases lining up with TRBD1. Germline V gives CDR1 LNHDA, CDR2 SQIVND (reference sequence). Losses at the gene ends were 3 bases for V and 4 bases for J; bases not matched to a gene: 2. The CDR3 extends over 13 amino acids. In nucleotides, the CDR3 is TGTGCCAGTAGTATCCAGGGGGGCACTGAAGCTTTCTTT. The encoded protein is CASSIQGGTEAFF.

The chain employs TRBV5-1 and TRBJ1-1; possible D gene TRBD1, 6 bases. The CDR3 spans 16 residues. The ends were cut back, 1 base at V and 1 base at J, with 14 bases in the middle. Germline V gives CDR1 SGHRS, CDR2 YFSETQ. CDR3: CASSLIPGAANTEAFF. Here the CDR3 DNA reads TGCGCCAGCAGCTTGATCCCGGGGGCGGCGAACACTGAAGCTTTCTTT.

CDR3 residues: CASSFGDFTDTQYF. CDR3 nucleotide sequence: TGCGCCAGCAGCTTTGGGGACTTCACAGATACGCAGTATTTT. V is TRBV5-1 and J is TRBJ2-3; D perhaps matches TRBD2 (6 bases). V was clipped by 2 bases and J by 2 bases, with 9 bases between them. CDR3 length: 14 amino acids. CDR1 and CDR2 (germline): SGHRS, YFSETQ.

This clone has a single count. This sequence joins TRBV7-6 and TRBJ1-1; TRBD1 agrees at 7 bases. This CDR3 is 17 amino acids long. Germline V gene data show CDR1 as SGHVS and CDR2 as FNYEAQ. J lost 0 bases, V lost 5 bases, and 12 bases had no gene match. The CDR3 is CASSLRQGQDMNTEAFF. The CDR3 nucleotides are TGTGCCAGCAGCCTCCGACAGGGCCAAGATATGAACACTGAAGCTTTCTTT.

V and J are TRBV9 and TRBJ2-1; D is perhaps TRBD2 (6 bases). The CDR3 is made up of 14 amino acids. V lost 4 bases to trimming and J lost 7 bases, with 15 bases between them. In germline, CDR1 is SGDLS, CDR2 YYNGEE. The DNA of the CDR3 is TGTGCCAGCAGCCTCTCGGGAGTGGGGAATGAGCAGTTCTTC. Protein sequence: CASSLSGVGNEQFF.

The J gene is TRBJ2-7, the V gene TRBV10-1; no clear D. With 2 bases removed from V and 4 bases from J, the gap between germline ends came to 12 bases. The CDR3 loop spans 14 amino acids. Germline-derived CDR1 and CDR2 are WNHNN and SYGVQD (reference sequence). This CDR3 reads CASSEAQDQYEQYF. The CDR3 nucleotides are TGCGCCAGCAGTGAGGCCCAGGACCAATACGAGCAGTACTTC.

This clone was seen just once. The chain has TRBV28 and TRBJ2-3, with 14 bases fitting TRBD2. Per germline, CDR1 MDHEN and CDR2 SYDVKM. The CDR3 runs to 15 residues. The trim removed 5 bases at V and 6 bases at J, leaving 4 bases unmatched. CDR3 sequence (DNA): TGTGCCAGCAGTCGGGGACTAGCGGGAGCTGATACGCAGTATTTT. This encodes CASSRGLAGADTQYF.

The rearrangement joins TRBV7-8 to TRBJ2-7; 8 bases align to TRBD1. Trimming removed 5 bases from V and 6 bases from J; junction bases left unmatched: 6. CDR1 is SGHVS and CDR2 is FQNEAQ in the germline V gene. The CDR3 sequence is 13 residues long. CDR3 loop: CASSPRTGSEQYF. The CDR3 nucleotides read TGTGCCAGCAGCCCAAGGACAGGGAGCGAGCAGTACTTC.

The J gene is TRBJ2-7, the V gene TRBV10-3, with 7 bases identical to TRBD1. Trimming at V came to 3 bases and at J to 2 bases, leaving 10 bases not matched to a gene. CDR1 is ENHRY, CDR2 SYGVKD, per germline. CDR3 length equals 16 residues. The CDR3 sequence: CAISDSTGFKPYEQYF. The CDR3 region has the DNA TGTGCCATCAGTGATTCGACAGGGTTCAAGCCCTACGAGCAGTACTTC.

The chain joins TRBV9 to TRBJ1-2; D gene ambiguous. The CDR3 has 10 residues. V was pared by 3 bases and J by 8 bases, with 5 bases between. Germline V gives CDR1 SGDLS, CDR2 YYNGEE. The CDR3 coding sequence is TGTGCCAGCAGCGGGCTAGGCTACACCTTC. As protein: CASSGLGYTF.

The chain couples TRBV20-1 to TRBJ2-1, with 9 bases matching TRBD1. The CDR3 has 11 residues. CDR1 DFQATT and CDR2 SNEGSKA come from the germline V gene (reference sequence). Germline trimming cut 7 bases from V and 10 bases from J; bases unmatched to any gene: 5. CDR3 in amino acids: CSVDRGNEQFF. The CDR3 region has the DNA TGCAGTGTAGACAGGGGGAACGAGCAGTTCTTC.

About this clone itself: Other nucleotide sequences in the sample specify the same CDR3. This chain connects TRBV6-2 or TRBV6-3 to TRBJ2-7; a possible D gene is TRBD1 (5 bases). V dropped 6 bases and J dropped 2 bases, with 8 bases sitting between them. The V gene's germline CDR1 is MNHEY and CDR2 SVGEGT. The CDR3 loop spans 12 amino acids. The CDR3 is CASSSGPYEQYF. Written as DNA, the CDR3 is TGTGCCAGCAGCTCAGGGCCCTACGAGCAGTACTTC.

V is TRBV3-1 (or the pseudogene TRBV3-2) and J is TRBJ1-1; D remains unclear. The CDR3 has 13 residues. Germline V gene sequence: CDR1 LGHDT, CDR2 YNNKEL (reference sequence). Between the trimmed V and J ends, which lost 4 bases and 1 base, there was a span of 7 bases. CDR3 sequence reads: CASSLYRNTEAFF. The DNA of the CDR3 is TGTGCCAGCAGCCTTTACAGGAACACTGAAGCTTTCTTT.

The CDR3 nucleotides read TGTGCCAGCAGTATTTCCTTGACTAGCGGGGTACCAAATGAGCAGTTCTTC. Translated, it gives CASSISLTSGVPNEQFF. The J gene is TRBJ2-1, the V gene TRBV2; 11 nucleotides align to TRBD2. Germline CDR1 is SNHLY and CDR2 is FYNNEI. The CDR3 covers 17 residues. V shed 5 bases and J 7 bases; nucleotides not matched to a gene: 13.

Worth noting for this clone: In the same sample, other DNA sequences code for this CDR3. This chain uses TRBV28 with TRBJ2-7; D possibly corresponds to TRBD1 (6 bases). CDR1 is MDHEN and CDR2 is SYDVKM in the germline V gene. Trimming took off 6 bases at V and 3 bases at J, with 9 bases between the two ends. The CDR3 runs to 12 residues. CDR3 coding DNA: TGTGCCAGCAGCCTCAGGGGCTACGAGCAGTACTTC. Protein: CASSLRGYEQYF.

J is TRBJ2-4 and V is TRBV7-2; 10 bases map to TRBD1. The CDR3 totals 15 residues. V gave up 3 bases and J gave up 9 bases; unmatched junction bases: 8. Germline assignment: CDR1 SGHTA and CDR2 FQGNSA. The CDR3 bases are TGTGCCAGCAGCTTCGGACAGGGGGGTTCTCGCATTCAGTACTTC. Residues: CASSFGQGGSRIQYF. The whole variable domain, remainder taken from reference TRBV7-2 and TRBJ2-4, is GAGVSQSPSNKVTEKGKDVELRCDPISGHTALYWYRQSLGQGLEFLIYFQGNSAPDKSGLPSDRFSAERTGGSVSTLTIQRTQQEDSAVYLCASSFGQGGSRIQYFGAGTRLSVL.